There are a few counts of the clone carrying this T cell receptor (beta chain). As yet, its antigen is unknown. This sample is drawn from a study of T cell responses to AZD1222 COVID-19 vaccine. Overall study findings and caveats: Spike regions recognized by vaccine-associated CD4 TCRs spanned the protein, led by 160-218 and 743-854.

Profiled with immunoSEQ multiplex PCR; TCRdb holds only in-frame clones, not every one. Among about 210,000 clones, roughly 94% were seen once, and the ten largest hold over 1.5%. Source: peripheral blood, taken 28 days after the second dose of the MenACWY control vaccine. The sequence was collected from an adult who received the MenACWY meningococcal vaccine as a control.

The CDR3 DNA is TGTGCCAGTAGTGAGGATCAGGGCCCTGGCAATCAGCCCCAGCATTTT. This translates into CASSEDQGPGNQPQHF. The chain has TRBV19 and TRBJ1-5; the D gene is possibly TRBD1 (5 bases). The CDR3 contains 16 residues. The germline V gene encodes CDR1 LNHDA and CDR2 SQIVND (reference sequence). Trimming stripped 5 bases from V and 2 bases from J, with 16 bases between.